Presented here are 13 T cell receptor beta chains from one specimen sequenced in a study of CD8+CD57+ T cells in acquired aplastic anemia. In patients chosen for sequencing, flow cytometry had shown CD8+CD57+ cell expansion. Genomic DNA acted as the template from which TCR beta VDJ combination and CDR3 sequence profiling were carried out. TCRdb re-analysed the reads in MiXCR, keeping a single row per CDR3 protein. The sample carries over 150,000 distinct CDR3 sequences, around 60% recorded once. The sequenced material came from sorted CD4+, CD8+, or CD8+CD57+ T cells (not recorded which) from PBMCs. Source of these receptors: a human donor with aplastic anemia.

This clonotype was seen at least ten times. The chain joins TRBV7-8 to TRBJ1-1; D is perhaps TRBD1 (6 bases). The CDR3 runs 15 residues. Germline CDR1 is SGHVS and CDR2 is FQNEAQ. The V end lost 6 bases, the J end lost 4 bases, and 18 bases lay between the germline ends. The chain's CDR3 is CASRFLPGGATEAFF. In DNA form, the CDR3 reads TGTGCCAGCAGATTTTTACCCGGGGGGGCCACTGAAGCTTTCTTT.

The CDR3 here is CSARLQGAAAFF. The CDR3 DNA sequence: TGCAGTGCTAGACTGCAGGGAGCCGCGGCTTTCTTT. The chain has TRBV20-1 and TRBJ1-1; possible D gene TRBD1, 5 bases. The CDR3 is 12 amino acids. Per the germline V gene, CDR1 is DFQATT and CDR2 is SNEGSKA (reference sequence). The V gene lost 2 bases and the J gene lost 11 bases, with 15 bases spanning the gap.

This chain links TRBV12-3 or TRBV12-4 with TRBJ2-1, with 7 bases aligning to TRBD1. The CDR3 extends over 13 amino acids. Losses at the gene ends were 4 bases for V and 6 bases for J; bases not matched to a gene: 3. The CDR3 nucleotides read TGTGCCAGCAGTTCAAGACAGGGCAATGAGCAGTTCTTC. Translating gives CASSSRQGNEQFF.

CDR3 region: CASSEESLTQHF. CDR3 nucleotides: TGTGCCAGCAGTGAAGAGTCCCTGACCCAGCATTTT. The rearrangement joins TRBV2 to TRBJ1-5; D gene unclear. V lost 1 base and J 11 bases, leaving 9 bases between the germline ends. CDR1 is SNHLY and CDR2 is FYNNEI in the germline V gene. This CDR3 spans 12 amino acids.

This clonotype was picked up one time. The junction departs from the called germline gene at one end, perhaps through a read error. The chain carries TRBV7-9 and TRBJ2-7, with 7 positions matching TRBD1. In germline, CDR1 is SEHNR, CDR2 FQNEAQ (reference sequence). The CDR3 contains 13 residues. The CDR3 sequence: CASSPGGIYGQYF. In nucleotides, the CDR3 is TGTGCCAGCAGCCCAGGGGGAATCTACGGGCAGTACTTC.

This clonotype appeared a single time. The rearrangement joins TRBV27 to TRBJ2-7, with 12 nucleotides matching TRBD1. V lost 5 bases and J lost 0; bases outside the gene matches: 8. The CDR3 loop spans 17 amino acids. Germline CDR1 reads MNHEY; CDR2 reads SMNVEV (reference sequence). This CDR3 is CASSPGQGASLSYEQYF. CDR3 DNA: TGTGCCAGCAGTCCGGGACAGGGGGCTTCCCTCTCCTACGAGCAGTACTTC.

The chain carries TRBV10-3 and TRBJ2-3, with 9 bases that match TRBD2. Germline V gene data show CDR1 as ENHRY and CDR2 as SYGVKD. Unmatched junction bases numbered 8, after V lost 10 bases and J lost 6 bases. CDR3 length: 13 amino acids. CDR3 nucleotide sequence: TGTGCCAACAAGGTGCGGGAGGGCGATACGCAGTATTTT. It encodes CANKVREGDTQYF.

The chain joins TRBV7-2 to TRBJ2-7; 9 bases line up with TRBD1. The CDR3 contains 16 residues. V trimming: 5 bases; J trimming: 3 bases; junction bases outside the gene matches: 11. Per germline, CDR1 SGHTA and CDR2 FQGNSA. The CDR3 protein is CASSMPGQGSNYEQYF. The CDR3 bases are TGTGCCAGCAGCATGCCGGGACAGGGTTCCAACTACGAGCAGTACTTC.

This chain joins TRBV15 and TRBJ1-2; the D is unclear. This CDR3 comprises 16 residues. Trimming removed 4 bases at V and 3 bases at J, with 18 bases between. Germline CDR1 and CDR2: LNHNV and YYDKDF (reference sequence). This CDR3 is CATSKDRDSGDYGYTF. CDR3 nucleotides: TGTGCCACCAGCAAAGATAGAGACTCAGGAGACTATGGCTACACCTTC.

This clonotype was seen a single time. The chain has TRBV19 and TRBJ2-7, with D possibly being TRBD1 or TRBD2 (5 bases each). With 7 bases removed from V and 5 bases from J, the gap between germline ends came to 15 bases. The V gene's germline CDR1 is LNHDA and CDR2 SQIVND (reference sequence). The CDR3 extends over 13 amino acids. CDR3 sequence reads: CASTTFGGNEQYF. The CDR3 coding sequence is TGTGCCAGTACTACATTTGGGGGAAACGAGCAGTACTTC.

This clonotype has a count of ten or more. V and J are TRBV7-9 and TRBJ1-2, with D possibly TRBD1 on 6 matching bases. This CDR3 has 19 amino acids. Germline V gene sequence: CDR1 SEHNR, CDR2 FQNEAQ (reference sequence). V lost 5 bases and J lost 5, with 30 bases in between. The CDR3 coding sequence is TGTGCCAGCAGCCCCACGTTAACTCGGGACCCCGGGCAGGGGTATGGCTACACCTTC. Translation gives CASSPTLTRDPGQGYGYTF.

This clonotype was found once. The chain employs TRBV7-9 and TRBJ2-7; 7 bases are shared with TRBD2. The end of the DNA aligns better with TRBJ2-5, so the J call may be wrong. Germline assignment: CDR1 SEHNR and CDR2 FQNEAQ (reference sequence). The CDR3 sequence is 17 residues long. CDR3 nucleotides: TGTGCCAGCAGCTTAGAAAAAGGGCGAGCGGGAACAGAGACCCAGTACTTC. Amino acid sequence: CASSLEKGRAGTETQYF.

There are many counts of this clonotype. The chain joins TRBV25-1 to TRBJ2-7; tentative D call: TRBD2 (6 bases). CDR3 length: 13 amino acids. Trimming took 1 base from V and 5 from J, leaving 9 bases between them. Germline assignment: CDR1 MGHDK and CDR2 SYGVNS. The CDR3 sequence: CASSESREDEQYF. In DNA, the CDR3 is TGTGCCAGCAGTGAATCCAGGGAGGACGAGCAGTACTTC.